This T cell receptor beta chain was recovered during a study of blood T cell repertoires in COVID-19. The table came from immunoSEQ multiplex PCR; TCRdb's copy has only in-frame clones and leaves some out. The table lists roughly 140,000 clones, about 86% of them singletons. Germline trimming cut 1 base from V and 3 bases from J; bases unmatched to any gene: 6. This CDR3 spans 15 amino acids. Looked up from germline, CDR1 is SGHRS and CDR2 is YFSETQ. Sequenced input: peripheral blood. V gene TRBV5-1 combines with J gene TRBJ2-7; 8 bases are a match to TRBD2. The receptor was isolated from a man aged 65 to 79 with acute or convalescent COVID-19. CDR3 in amino acids: CASSLTSGTIYEQYF. CDR3 coding DNA: TGCGCCAGCAGCTTGACTAGCGGTACAATCTACGAGCAGTACTTC.